This TCR beta chain comes out of a study of T cell responses to AZD1222 COVID-19 vaccine. Here immunoSEQ multiplex PCR was the method, and the copy in TCRdb shows in-frame clones only, minus some. The data show 73,000 or so clones, around 80% seen once. Study-wide points: Only six or seven AZD1222 recipients tested seropositive at baseline. Clonal diversity was possibly underestimated; the donors were predominantly white British and more often female. Spike-specific TCR repertoires showed rising breadth and depth after two AZD1222 doses.

V was pared by 2 bases and J by 3 bases, with 11 bases between. This CDR3 is built from 14 residues. Germline CDR1 reads MNHEY; CDR2 reads SVGAGI. This clone qualifies as large. Its antigen is unknown. This sample includes further DNA sequences coding for the same CDR3. The sequence was collected from an adult who received the AZD1222 COVID-19 vaccine. The J gene is TRBJ2-7, the V gene TRBV6-5; TRBD2 is a possible D gene (6 bases). The source material was peripheral blood, sampled 28 days after the second AZD1222 dose. The chain's CDR3 is CASSYGGSGYEQYF. CDR3 DNA: TGTGCCAGCAGTTACGGGGGTAGCGGCTACGAGCAGTACTTC.